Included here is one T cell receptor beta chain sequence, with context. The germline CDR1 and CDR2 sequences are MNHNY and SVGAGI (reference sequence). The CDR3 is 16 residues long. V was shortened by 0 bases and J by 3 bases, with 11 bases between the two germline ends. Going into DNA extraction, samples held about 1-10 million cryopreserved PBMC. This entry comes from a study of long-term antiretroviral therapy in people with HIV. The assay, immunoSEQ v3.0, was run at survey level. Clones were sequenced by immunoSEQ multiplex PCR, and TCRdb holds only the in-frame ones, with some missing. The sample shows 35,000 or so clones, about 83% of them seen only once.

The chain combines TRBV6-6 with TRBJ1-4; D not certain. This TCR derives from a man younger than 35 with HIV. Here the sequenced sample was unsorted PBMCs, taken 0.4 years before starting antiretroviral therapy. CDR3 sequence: CASSYSNLWPNEKLFF. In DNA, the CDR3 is TGTGCCAGCAGTTACTCTAACCTTTGGCCTAATGAAAAACTGTTTTTT.